This is a list of T cell receptor beta chains from one sample in a study of response to subunit inactivated influenza vaccine. TCRdb redid the calling of the RT-PCR reads with MiXCR, one entry per CDR3 protein. The sample records more than 700,000 distinct CDR3 sequences, 21% being singletons. This specimen was PBMCs from blood, taken roughly 5 days after vaccination. The source is a man in his fifties or sixties who received an inactivated influenza vaccine. CDR3s include the opening cysteine and the closing phenylalanine or tryptophan. A D gene is named only where the DNA matches it firmly. Only some rows state a clone size, as once, few, many or a class for expanded clones.

v_call: TRBV4-2
clone_size: few
d_call: .
j_call: TRBJ2-1
cdr3_nt: TGTGCCAGCAGCCAGACGGGAATCGAGTTCTTC
cdr3_aa: CASSQTGIEFF

v_call: TRBV5-1
clone_size: .
d_call: .
j_call: TRBJ1-2
cdr3_nt: TGCGCCAGCAGCTTGTCTGACTCATGGGGCTACACCTTC
cdr3_aa: CASSLSDSWGYTF

v_call: TRBV12-3/TRBV12-4
clone_size: many
d_call: .
j_call: TRBJ1-5
cdr3_nt: TGTGCCAGCAGTTTCGTGGGTGTCGGAGGCAATCAGCCCCAGCATTTT
cdr3_aa: CASSFVGVGGNQPQHF

v_call: TRBV5-1
clone_size: few
d_call: TRBD1
j_call: TRBJ2-7
cdr3_nt: TGCGCCAGCAGCTTAGAGGGACAGGGCTCCTACGAGCAGTACTTC
cdr3_aa: CASSLEGQGSYEQYF

v_call: TRBV4-1
clone_size: .
d_call: TRBD2
j_call: TRBJ2-7
cdr3_nt: TGCGCCAGCAGCCAAAAAAGAGGCGGGAGGAACTACGAGCAGTACTTC
cdr3_aa: CASSQKRGGRNYEQYF

v_call: TRBV6-5
clone_size: .
d_call: .
j_call: TRBJ2-5
cdr3_nt: TGTGCCAGCAGTTACTCAGGAGGCAAAGCGTACCAAGAGACCCAGTACTTC
cdr3_aa: CASSYSGGKAYQETQYF

v_call: TRBV12-3/TRBV12-4
clone_size: .
d_call: .
j_call: TRBJ1-1
cdr3_nt: TGTGCCAGCAGTTTAGGTGATCCGAGCGCTGAAGCTTTCTTT
cdr3_aa: CASSLGDPSAEAFF

v_call: TRBV5-8
clone_size: .
d_call: .
j_call: TRBJ1-2
cdr3_nt: TGTGCCAGCAGCTCCGGGACACTTCACTATGGCTACACCTTC
cdr3_aa: CASSSGTLHYGYTF

v_call: TRBV7-8
clone_size: .
d_call: TRBD2
j_call: TRBJ2-5
cdr3_nt: TGTGCCAGCAGCCCTCTGACTAGCGGGAATCAAGAGACCCAGTACTTC
cdr3_aa: CASSPLTSGNQETQYF

v_call: TRBV3-1
clone_size: few
d_call: TRBD2
j_call: TRBJ2-1
cdr3_nt: TGTGCCAGCAGACACAGCGGGGGGTCCTACAATGAGCAGTTCTTC
cdr3_aa: CASRHSGGSYNEQFF

v_call: TRBV6-1
clone_size: .
d_call: .
j_call: TRBJ2-7
cdr3_nt: TGTGCCAGCAGGACTCCCGGGCGGCTCGAGCAGTACTTC
cdr3_aa: CASRTPGRLEQYF

v_call: TRBV4-3
clone_size: few
d_call: .
j_call: TRBJ1-1
cdr3_nt: TGCGCCAGCAGCCAAGACCGCTTTCAATATCGGGCGAACACTGAAGCTTTCTTT
cdr3_aa: CASSQDRFQYRANTEAFF

v_call: TRBV28
clone_size: .
d_call: .
j_call: TRBJ1-1
cdr3_nt: TGTGCCAGCAGCATCCGACGGGGGCAAACTGAAGCTTTCTTT
cdr3_aa: CASSIRRGQTEAFF

v_call: TRBV2
clone_size: .
d_call: .
j_call: TRBJ1-2
cdr3_nt: TGTGCCAGCCGCGTATCTGGGTATGGCTACACCTTC
cdr3_aa: CASRVSGYGYTF

v_call: TRBV5-6
clone_size: few
d_call: TRBD1
j_call: TRBJ2-7
cdr3_nt: TGTGCCAGCAGCTTGGACAGGGGGAACACTATTCCGTACTTC
cdr3_aa: CASSLDRGNTIPYF

v_call: TRBV6-1
clone_size: few
d_call: .
j_call: TRBJ2-5
cdr3_nt: TGTGCCAGCACAATCTTTCAGGCCGACCAAGAGACCCAGTACTTC
cdr3_aa: CASTIFQADQETQYF

v_call: TRBV6-2/TRBV6-3
clone_size: .
d_call: TRBD1
j_call: TRBJ1-5
cdr3_nt: TGTGCCAGCAGCCATAACGACAGGGCCCACCAGCATTTT
cdr3_aa: CASSHNDRAHQHF

v_call: TRBV7-8
clone_size: few
d_call: .
j_call: TRBJ1-1
cdr3_nt: TGTGCCAGCAGCTTGCGCAGGGTAGGGACTGAAGCTTTCTTT
cdr3_aa: CASSLRRVGTEAFF

v_call: TRBV12-5
clone_size: .
d_call: TRBD1
j_call: TRBJ2-5
cdr3_nt: TGTGCTAGTGGTTTGGACGGGACAGCACAAGAGACCCAGTACTTC
cdr3_aa: CASGLDGTAQETQYF

v_call: TRBV9
clone_size: few
d_call: .
j_call: TRBJ2-7
cdr3_nt: TGTGCCAGCAGCGTGGACGGTTACTCCTACGAGCAGTACTTC
cdr3_aa: CASSVDGYSYEQYF

v_call: TRBV20-1
clone_size: few
d_call: .
j_call: TRBJ1-6
cdr3_nt: TGCAGTGCTAGCCCCCCGACAGGCGTCAATAATTCACCCCTCCACTTT
cdr3_aa: CSASPPTGVNNSPLHF

v_call: TRBV5-6
clone_size: few
d_call: TRBD2
j_call: TRBJ2-7
cdr3_nt: TGTGCCAGCAGCTTTTCCGGGACTAGCGGAACCTACGAGCAGTACTTC
cdr3_aa: CASSFSGTSGTYEQYF

v_call: TRBV12-3/TRBV12-4
clone_size: many
d_call: TRBD2
j_call: TRBJ2-3
cdr3_nt: TGTGCCAGCAGCCCTGGGACTAGCGGCACAGATACGCAGTATTTT
cdr3_aa: CASSPGTSGTDTQYF

v_call: TRBV5-5
clone_size: few
d_call: .
j_call: TRBJ1-5
cdr3_nt: TGTGCCAGCAGCCAAACAGTGTTAAGTCAGCCCCAGCATTTT
cdr3_aa: CASSQTVLSQPQHF

v_call: TRBV20-1
clone_size: .
d_call: TRBD2
j_call: TRBJ2-1
cdr3_nt: TGCAGTGCTTGGAAGACTAGCGGAACCTACAATGAGCAGTTCTTC
cdr3_aa: CSAWKTSGTYNEQFF

v_call: TRBV12-3/TRBV12-4
clone_size: many
d_call: .
j_call: TRBJ2-1
cdr3_nt: TGTGCCAGCAGTTTAGGGCAGGGGCTCAATGAGCAGTTCTTC
cdr3_aa: CASSLGQGLNEQFF

v_call: TRBV28
clone_size: few
d_call: .
j_call: TRBJ2-7
cdr3_nt: TGTGCCAGCAGTTATGGCCCCAGGAGGGAGCAGTACTTC
cdr3_aa: CASSYGPRREQYF

v_call: TRBV12-3/TRBV12-4
clone_size: many
d_call: .
j_call: TRBJ2-1
cdr3_nt: TGTGCCAGCAGTTTGGGGTCCCTATCCTACAATGAGCAGTTCTTC
cdr3_aa: CASSLGSLSYNEQFF

v_call: TRBV10-3
clone_size: .
d_call: .
j_call: TRBJ1-2
cdr3_nt: TGTGCCATCAGCCAGGGGCCCGCTAACTATGGCTACACCTTC
cdr3_aa: CAISQGPANYGYTF

v_call: TRBV20-1
clone_size: .
d_call: .
j_call: TRBJ2-1
cdr3_nt: TGCAGGGCGTCCCAGTCGGACTCCGCGCAGTTCTTC
cdr3_aa: CRASQSDSAQFF

v_call: TRBV14
clone_size: few
d_call: .
j_call: TRBJ2-3
cdr3_nt: TGTGCCAGCAGCCAAGACGCGGTTAGTGATACGCAGTATTTT
cdr3_aa: CASSQDAVSDTQYF

v_call: TRBV4-3
clone_size: few
d_call: .
j_call: TRBJ2-2
cdr3_nt: TGCGCCAGCAGCCAATACCCCGGGACCCAGAAATTGACCGGGGAGCTGTTTTTT
cdr3_aa: CASSQYPGTQKLTGELFF

v_call: TRBV6-1
clone_size: .
d_call: .
j_call: TRBJ2-3
cdr3_nt: TGTGCCAGCAGTGGCGGGTCAAGGACGCAGTATTTT
cdr3_aa: CASSGGSRTQYF